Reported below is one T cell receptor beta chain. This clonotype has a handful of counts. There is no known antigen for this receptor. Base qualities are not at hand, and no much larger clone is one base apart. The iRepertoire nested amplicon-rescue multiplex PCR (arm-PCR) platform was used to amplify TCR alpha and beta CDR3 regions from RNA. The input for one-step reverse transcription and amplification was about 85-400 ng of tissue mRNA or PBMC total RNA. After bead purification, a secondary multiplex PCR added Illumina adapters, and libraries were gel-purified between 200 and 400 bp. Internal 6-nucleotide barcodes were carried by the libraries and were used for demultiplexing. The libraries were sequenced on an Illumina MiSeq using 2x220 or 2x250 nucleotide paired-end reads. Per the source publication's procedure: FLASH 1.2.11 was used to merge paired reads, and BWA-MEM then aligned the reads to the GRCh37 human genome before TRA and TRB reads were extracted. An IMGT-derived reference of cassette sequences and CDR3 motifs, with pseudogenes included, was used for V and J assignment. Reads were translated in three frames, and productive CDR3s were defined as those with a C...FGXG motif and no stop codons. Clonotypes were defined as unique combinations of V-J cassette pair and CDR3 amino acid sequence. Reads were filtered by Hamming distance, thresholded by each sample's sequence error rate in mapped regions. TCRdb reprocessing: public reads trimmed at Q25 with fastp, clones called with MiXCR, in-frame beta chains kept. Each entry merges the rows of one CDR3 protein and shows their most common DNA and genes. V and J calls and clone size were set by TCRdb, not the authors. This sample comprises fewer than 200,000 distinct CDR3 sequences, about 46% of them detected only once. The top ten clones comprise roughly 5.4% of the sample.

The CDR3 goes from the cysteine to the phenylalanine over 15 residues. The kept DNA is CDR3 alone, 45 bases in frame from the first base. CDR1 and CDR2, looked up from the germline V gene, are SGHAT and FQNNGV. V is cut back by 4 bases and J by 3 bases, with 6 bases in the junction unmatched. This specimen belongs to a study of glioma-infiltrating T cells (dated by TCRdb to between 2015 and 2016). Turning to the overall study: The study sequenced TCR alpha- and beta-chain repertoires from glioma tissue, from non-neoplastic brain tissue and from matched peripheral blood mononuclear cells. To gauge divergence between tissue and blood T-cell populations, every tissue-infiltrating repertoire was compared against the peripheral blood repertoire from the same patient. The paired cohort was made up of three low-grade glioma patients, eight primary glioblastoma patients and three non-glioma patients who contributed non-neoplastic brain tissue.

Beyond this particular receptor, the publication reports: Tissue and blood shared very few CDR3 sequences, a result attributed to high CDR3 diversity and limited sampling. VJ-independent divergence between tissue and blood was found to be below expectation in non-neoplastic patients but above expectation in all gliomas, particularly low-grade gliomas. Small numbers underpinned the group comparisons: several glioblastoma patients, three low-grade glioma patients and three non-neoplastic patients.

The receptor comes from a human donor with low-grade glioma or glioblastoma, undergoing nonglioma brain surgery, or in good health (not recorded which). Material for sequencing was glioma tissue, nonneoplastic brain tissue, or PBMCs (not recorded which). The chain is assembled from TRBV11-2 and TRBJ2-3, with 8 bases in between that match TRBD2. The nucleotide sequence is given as TGTGCCAGCAGCTCGCTAGCGGGTAGAACAGATACGCAGTATTTT. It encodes CASSSLAGRTDTQYF.